These T cell receptor beta chains were read from a single sample in a study of shared clonotypes between healthy human individuals. Method: immunoSEQ multiplex PCR; TCRdb's copy keeps in-frame clones and lacks some. This table has approximately 2.5 million clones, more than 90% appearing once. Sample: naive CD4+ T cells sorted from blood. Every receptor here comes from a man aged 18 to 30 in good health. Both conserved end residues are part of each CDR3. Fields, in order: D gene, clone size, J gene, CDR3 length, V gene, CDR3 protein, CDR3 DNA. D genes are given only for firm matches. A row's size may be missing; if present it is once, few, many or a size class.

TRBD1	once	TRBJ2-1	16	TRBV4-3	CASSQGLGTGVNEQFF	TGCGCCAGCAGCCAAGGTCTCGGGACAGGGGTGAATGAGCAGTTCTTC
TRBD2	once	TRBJ2-1	17	TRBV7-3	CASSLISSGGSYNEQFF	TGTGCCAGCAGCTTAATTTCTAGCGGGGGGTCCTACAATGAGCAGTTCTTC
.	.	TRBJ1-6	14	TRBV19	CASSHRELGSTLHF	TGTGCCAGTAGTCACCGGGAACTAGGGTCTACCCTCCACTTT
TRBD2	once	TRBJ2-7	15	TRBV10-3	CAISVGLAETYEQYF	TGTGCCATCAGTGTCGGGCTAGCGGAGACCTACGAGCAGTACTTC
.	.	TRBJ2-2	13	TRBV7-2	CASSLEGPGELFF	TGTGCCAGCAGCTTAGAGGGGCCCGGGGAGCTGTTTTTT
.	.	TRBJ2-3	14	TRBV2	CASSEGTGTDTQYF	TGTGCCAGCAGTGAAGGGACTGGCACAGATACGCAGTATTTT
.	.	TRBJ1-4	15	TRBV4-1	CASSQDRPPGEKLFF	TGCGCCAGCAGCCAAGACAGGCCCCCTGGGGAAAAACTGTTTTTT
.	once	TRBJ2-7	14	TRBV30	CAWSVRRDSYEQYF	TGTGCCTGGAGTGTACGGAGGGATTCCTACGAGCAGTACTTC
.	.	TRBJ1-6	17	TRBV9	CASSVSGGQSYNSPLHF	TGTGCCAGCAGCGTAAGCGGGGGCCAGTCCTATAATTCACCCCTCCACTTT
TRBD2	.	TRBJ2-1	16	TRBV6-1	CASSGPSGGIMNEQFF	TGTGCCAGCAGTGGCCCTAGCGGGGGAATTATGAATGAGCAGTTCTTC
TRBD2	.	TRBJ2-1	16	TRBV11-2	CASSLLTSGRANEQFF	TGTGCCAGCAGCTTATTGACTAGCGGGAGGGCCAATGAGCAGTTCTTC
.	.	TRBJ2-5	15	TRBV11-3	CASSLGGGRRETQYF	TGTGCCAGCAGCTTAGGTGGGGGGCGCCGAGAGACCCAGTACTTC
TRBD1	.	TRBJ2-7	15	TRBV28	CASSLSGTGSYEQYF	TGTGCCAGCAGTTTATCAGGGACAGGGTCCTACGAGCAGTACTTC
.	.	TRBJ2-7	12	TRBV4-1	CASSQSGYEQYF	TGCGCCAGCAGCCAGTCAGGCTACGAGCAGTACTTC
.	.	TRBJ2-1	13	TRBV1	CTSSRPGGNEQFF	TGCACCAGCAGCCGGCCGGGAGGAAATGAGCAGTTCTTC
.	.	TRBJ2-3	14	TRBV11-3	CASSLGRVADTQYF	TGTGCCAGCAGCTTAGGAAGGGTGGCAGATACGCAGTATTTT
TRBD2	.	TRBJ2-4	14	TRBV6-1	CASSGGGDKNIQYF	TGTGCCAGCAGTGGGGGGGGAGACAAAAACATTCAGTACTTC
.	.	TRBJ1-6	13	TRBV6-5	CASSSIQGAPLHF	TGTGCCAGCAGTTCCATACAGGGAGCACCCCTCCACTTT
TRBD1	.	TRBJ1-4	13	TRBV7-9	CASSLWGQEKLFF	TGTGCCAGCAGCTTATGGGGACAGGAAAAACTGTTTTTT
TRBD2	.	TRBJ2-2	17	TRBV5-5	CASTRGNAGANTGELFF	TGTGCCAGCACCCGAGGGAACGCGGGAGCGAACACCGGGGAGCTGTTTTTT
.	.	TRBJ2-1	13	TRBV6-5	CASSRISRNEQFF	TGTGCCAGCAGCCGCATTTCCCGAAATGAGCAGTTCTTC
.	.	TRBJ2-3	13	TRBV2	CASSLGRRDTQYF	TGTGCCAGCAGTCTAGGACGTCGAGATACGCAGTATTTT
TRBD2	.	TRBJ2-1	16	TRBV5-1	CASSLGRTSGTNEQFF	TGCGCCAGCAGCTTGGGACGGACTAGCGGGACGAATGAGCAGTTCTTC
TRBD1	.	TRBJ2-5	14	TRBV10-3	CAISAGQGQETQYF	TGTGCCATCAGTGCGGGACAGGGGCAAGAGACCCAGTACTTC
TRBD1	.	TRBJ1-6	13	TRBV6-5	CATQGRENSPLHF	TGTGCCACACAGGGGCGAGAGAATTCACCCCTCCACTTT
.	.	TRBJ2-7	14	TRBV6-5	CASSAPGRSYEQYF	TGTGCCAGCAGTGCACCGGGACGTTCCTACGAGCAGTACTTC
.	few	TRBJ2-2	15	TRBV5-1	CASSTPGANTGELFF	TGCGCCAGCAGCACGCCGGGAGCGAACACCGGGGAGCTGTTTTTT
.	.	TRBJ2-3	15	TRBV27	CASSLGARDTDTQYF	TGTGCCAGCAGTTTAGGAGCAAGAGACACAGATACGCAGTATTTT
TRBD1	.	TRBJ1-6	16	TRBV11-2	CASSSPRTGVDSPLHF	TGTGCCAGCAGCTCCCCCCGGACAGGGGTAGATTCACCCCTCCACTTT
TRBD2	.	TRBJ2-2	16	TRBV5-1	CASSPSRERSTGELFF	TGCGCCAGCAGCCCCTCGCGGGAGCGGAGCACCGGGGAGCTGTTTTTT
.	.	TRBJ2-5	15	TRBV5-4	CASSLKGAERETQYF	TGTGCCAGCAGCTTGAAAGGGGCTGAGCGAGAGACCCAGTACTTC
.	.	TRBJ1-5	12	TRBV28	CASSGPNQPQHF	TGTGCCAGCAGCGGACCCAATCAGCCCCAGCATTTT
TRBD2	.	TRBJ2-1	15	TRBV30	CAWTRGSSGYNEQFF	TGTGCCTGGACCAGAGGATCTAGCGGGTACAATGAGCAGTTCTTC
.	.	TRBJ2-3	12	TRBV7-2	CASSASGDTQYF	TGTGCCAGCAGCGCCTCGGGGGATACGCAGTATTTT
.	.	TRBJ2-1	14	TRBV5-1	CASRPDTSTHEQFF	TGCGCCAGCAGACCGGACACCTCTACGCATGAGCAGTTCTTC
.	.	TRBJ1-1	19	TRBV12-2	CASRLLYTPRGRRITEAFF	TGTGCAAGTCGCCTCTTATACACACCACGGGGGCGCAGAATCACTGAAGCTTTCTTT
.	.	TRBJ2-2	15	TRBV27	CASSLGSRRTGELFF	TGTGCCAGCAGTTTAGGTAGCCGAAGGACCGGGGAGCTGTTTTTT
TRBD2	.	TRBJ2-5	15	TRBV2	CASSDGLAGVATQYF	TGTGCCAGCAGTGATGGGCTAGCGGGGGTAGCGACCCAGTACTTC
TRBD1	once	TRBJ2-1	15	TRBV28	CASSTDGTGWNEQFF	TGTGCCAGCAGTACGGACGGGACAGGGTGGAATGAGCAGTTCTTC
.	.	TRBJ1-1	12	TRBV2	CASSLQRPEAFF	TGTGCCAGCAGTTTGCAAAGGCCTGAAGCTTTCTTT
TRBD1	once	TRBJ2-7	16	TRBV6-1	CASSGNPGQPAYEQYF	TGTGCCAGCAGTGGGAACCCGGGACAGCCAGCCTACGAGCAGTACTTC
.	once	TRBJ1-2	14	TRBV5-1	CASSLVDPNYGYTF	TGCGCCAGCAGCTTGGTGGATCCTAACTATGGCTACACCTTC
TRBD1	once	TRBJ1-2	16	TRBV5-6	CASSLLTGTGNYGYTF	TGTGCCAGCAGCTTGCTTACCGGGACAGGGAACTATGGCTACACCTTC
.	.	TRBJ1-5	14	TRBV10-1	CASSPGEINQPQHF	TGCGCCAGCAGCCCGGGAGAGATTAATCAGCCCCAGCATTTT
TRBD2	once	TRBJ2-7	14	TRBV19	CASKRGQKEGEQYF	TGTGCCAGCAAGCGGGGGCAGAAGGAGGGCGAGCAGTACTTC
.	.	TRBJ1-2	16	TRBV4-1	CASSQMASPLPGGYTF	TGCGCCAGCAGCCAAATGGCAAGTCCATTGCCTGGAGGCTACACCTTC
.	.	TRBJ2-7	15	TRBV4-1	CASSQVRQSSYEQYF	TGCGCCAGCAGCCAAGTAAGACAGTCCTCCTACGAGCAGTACTTC
TRBD1	.	TRBJ1-1	13	TRBV29-1	CSVSGQGRTEAFF	TGCAGCGTTTCGGGACAGGGAAGGACTGAAGCTTTCTTT
TRBD2	.	TRBJ2-3	19	TRBV4-2	CASSQDPIGGASGTITQYF	TGTGCCAGCAGCCAAGATCCGATTGGGGGCGCTAGCGGGACGATAACGCAGTATTTT
.	.	TRBJ2-2	15	TRBV15	CATSTFSGGTGELFF	TGTGCCACCAGCACATTCAGCGGTGGCACCGGGGAGCTGTTTTTT
.	.	TRBJ1-2	13	TRBV10-3	CAISEKADYGYTF	TGTGCCATCAGTGAGAAGGCGGACTATGGCTACACCTTC
.	.	TRBJ2-5	13	TRBV14	CASSAAYEKTQYF	TGTGCCAGCAGCGCTGCATACGAGAAGACCCAGTACTTC
.	.	TRBJ2-7	14	TRBV29-1	CSAKPATGPYEQYF	TGCAGCGCCAAACCGGCCACGGGACCCTACGAGCAGTACTTC
.	.	TRBJ2-7	15	TRBV9	CASSPAGTYFYEQYF	TGTGCCAGCAGCCCCGCCGGGACCTACTTCTACGAGCAGTACTTC
.	once	TRBJ2-5	14	TRBV11-1	CASSLRHVQETQYF	TGTGCCAGCAGCTTAAGGCACGTGCAAGAGACCCAGTACTTC